The 25 T cell receptor beta chains below were found in one sample sequenced in a study of shared clonotypes between healthy human individuals. Libraries were prepared by immunoSEQ multiplex PCR; TCRdb keeps only in-frame clonotypes and omits some of them. The table records roughly 2,000,000 clones, over 85% of them present only once. Naivety among CD8 cells was defined by CD45RO negativity and positive CCR7 selection, thereby excluding terminally differentiated effector memory CD45RA+ cells. Source material: naive CD8+ T cells from PBMCs. The receptors were sampled from a man younger than 30 in good health. Some clones in this sample may be carry-over from other donors' samples.

V gene TRBV6-6 combines with J gene TRBJ2-7, with D possibly called TRBD1 or TRBD2 (5 bases each). The germline V and J ends were trimmed by 4 bases and 5 bases, with 6 bases remaining between them. The CDR3 sequence is 11 residues long. The germline V gene has CDR1 MNHNY and CDR2 SVGAGI (reference sequence). The CDR3 DNA follows: TGTGCCAGCAGTTGGGGGAACGAGCAGTACTTC. Residues: CASSWGNEQYF.

The chain carries TRBV18 and TRBJ1-2; D uncertain. Trimming stripped 6 bases from V and 1 base from J, with 12 bases between. Germline V gene sequence: CDR1 KGHSH, CDR2 LQKENI. The CDR3 spans 14 residues. CDR3 in DNA: TGTGCCAGCTCCGCCTTGGACGGTAACTATGGCTACACCTTC. This translates into CASSALDGNYGYTF.

This sequence joins TRBV5-6 and TRBJ2-5; tentatively, D is TRBD1 (6 bases). Trimming cost V 4 bases and J 5 bases, with 18 bases left between them. The CDR3 contains 15 residues. Germline V gene sequence: CDR1 SGHDT, CDR2 YYEEEE. Here the CDR3 reads CASSDRLRGRETQYF. In nucleotides, the CDR3 is TGTGCCAGCAGCGACCGCCTCAGGGGAAGGGAGACCCAGTACTTC.

The chain is built from TRBV2 and TRBJ1-1, with D unclear. The germline V and J ends were trimmed by 3 bases and 11 bases, with 19 bases remaining between them. CDR1 and CDR2 from the germline V gene are SNHLY and FYNNEI. The CDR3 is 14 amino acids. CDR3 coding DNA: TGTGCCAGCAGTGACCCGACAACCAGGCCCGGGGCTTTCTTT. As protein: CASSDPTTRPGAFF.

This clone was picked up a small number of times. The chain joins TRBV29-1 to TRBJ1-1, with 8 bases aligning to TRBD1. Germline V gene lookup returns CDR1 SQVTM and CDR2 ANQGSEA. Trimming at V came to 4 bases and at J to 6 bases, leaving 10 bases not matched to a gene. The CDR3 loop spans 14 amino acids. The CDR3, as DNA: TGCAGCGTTGGTGACAGGGGCTCAGGGGCTGAAGCTTTCTTT. Translated, it gives CSVGDRGSGAEAFF. Looking up the rest from reference TRBV29-1 and TRBJ1-1 gives the full variable domain: SAVISQKPSRDICQRGTSLTIQCQVDSQVTMMFWYRQQPGQSLTLIATANQGSEATYESGFVIDKFPISRPNLTFSTLTVSNMSPEDSSIYLCSVGDRGSGAEAFFGQGTRLTVV.

This sequence joins TRBV7-2 and TRBJ2-2; D gene uncertain. Germline V gene data show CDR1 as SGHTA and CDR2 as FQGNSA. CDR3 length: 15 residues. The V end was cut by 1 base, the J end by 3 bases, with 9 bases between. The CDR3 DNA is TGTGCCAGCAGCTTAGAGACGGCCCACACCGGGGAGCTGTTTTTT. Translated, it gives CASSLETAHTGELFF.

The chain carries TRBV7-9 and TRBJ2-1; 9 nucleotides align to TRBD2. CDR3 length equals 17 residues. Losses at the gene ends were 2 bases for V and 0 bases for J; bases not matched to a gene: 5. CDR1 is SEHNR, CDR2 FQNEAQ, per germline (reference sequence). CDR3 bases: TGTGCCAGCAGCTTATTAGCGGGAGAGCGCTCCTACAATGAGCAGTTCTTC. Its protein is CASSLLAGERSYNEQFF.

The chain is built from TRBV5-1 and TRBJ1-1, with D unresolved. The CDR3 length is 15 residues. Germline CDR1 reads SGHRS; CDR2 reads YFSETQ. V shed 4 bases and J shed 3 bases, with 16 bases lying between them. The CDR3 coding sequence is TGCGCCAGCAGCGTCGGACGGACCTTTGACACTGAAGCTTTCTTT. This encodes CASSVGRTFDTEAFF.

The sample holds a few counts of this clone. The chain uses TRBV10-1 and TRBJ1-5, with D unclear. The V and J ends lost 0 bases and 0 bases respectively, with 6 bases between them. The CDR3 length is 15 residues. Per the germline V gene, CDR1 is WNHNN and CDR2 is SYGVQD (reference sequence). CDR3 DNA: TGCGCCAGCAGTGAGTCACAGTATAGCAATCAGCCCCAGCATTTT. Protein product: CASSESQYSNQPQHF.

V gene TRBV4-2 combines with J gene TRBJ2-7, with a weak D call TRBD2 (6 bases). CDR1 is LGHNA, CDR2 YNFKEQ, per germline. The CDR3 loop spans 14 amino acids. Trimming removed 4 bases from V and 4 bases from J, with 14 bases in between. CDR3 sequence: CASSPQLRGYEQYF. The CDR3 nucleotides are TGTGCCAGCAGCCCCCAACTACGGGGGTACGAGCAGTACTTC.

V and J are TRBV7-9 and TRBJ2-5, with D possibly called TRBD1 or TRBD2 (5 bases each). Between the trimmed V and J ends, which lost 2 bases and 5 bases, there was a span of 12 bases. Germline V CDR1 and CDR2: SEHNR, FQNEAQ (reference sequence). The CDR3 loop spans 14 amino acids. CDR3 loop: CASSLILGEETQYF. The CDR3 DNA follows: TGTGCCAGCAGCTTAATCTTGGGGGAGGAGACCCAGTACTTC.

The rearrangement uses TRBV7-2 and TRBJ2-1; D gene uncertain. Germline loops: CDR1 SGHTA, CDR2 FQGNSA. Trimming stripped 5 bases from V and 4 bases from J, with 18 bases between. The CDR3 runs 16 residues. CDR3 loop: CASSMTLSRPYNEQFF. The CDR3 bases are TGTGCCAGCAGCATGACCCTCTCGCGGCCATACAATGAGCAGTTCTTC.

V and J are TRBV4-1 and TRBJ1-4; D is unclear. Germline-derived CDR1 and CDR2 are MGHRA and YSYEKL. Trimming left V 3 bases short and J 8 bases short, with 7 bases between. This CDR3 comprises 12 residues. CDR3: CASSHYGEKLFF. CDR3 sequence (DNA): TGCGCCAGCAGCCACTACGGCGAAAAACTGTTTTTT.

A word on this clone: Additional DNA sequences in this sample encode the identical CDR3. V is TRBV4-1 and J is TRBJ1-1, with a tentative D call TRBD1 (5 bases). The V end was cut by 2 bases, the J end by 4 bases, with 14 bases between. This CDR3 has 15 residues. Germline CDR1 and CDR2: MGHRA and YSYEKL. The CDR3 DNA follows: TGCGCCAGCAGCCAACCCCCGGGGGGGGGCACTGAAGCTTTCTTT. This gives the protein CASSQPPGGGTEAFF.

Points on this clone: Within the sample, other DNA sequences also encode this same CDR3. This chain links TRBV27 with TRBJ1-2; the match to TRBD1 covers 10 bases. The V and J ends lost 5 bases and 2 bases, in that order; junction bases with no gene match: 2. The CDR3 is 14 residues long. CDR1 and CDR2 (germline): MNHEY, SMNVEV (reference sequence). The CDR3 loop reads CASSPTGGNYGYTF. The CDR3 DNA sequence: TGTGCCAGCAGTCCGACAGGGGGCAACTATGGCTACACCTTC.

The rearrangement uses TRBV10-2 and TRBJ2-2; D not resolved. V lost 6 bases to trimming and J lost 1 base, with 9 bases between them. The CDR3 totals 14 residues. From germline, CDR1 is WSHSY and CDR2 SAAADI. In DNA, the CDR3 is TGCGCCAGCAGCTGGACGGGGAACACCGGGGAGCTGTTTTTT. It yields the protein CASSWTGNTGELFF.

This chain connects TRBV13 to TRBJ2-3; the D gene is possibly TRBD1 (5 bases). This CDR3 is built from 16 residues. Germline V lookup: CDR1 PRHDT, CDR2 FYEKMQ (reference sequence). The V gene lost 4 bases and the J gene lost 2 bases, with 16 bases spanning the gap. The CDR3 DNA sequence: TGTGCCAGCAGCTACGACAGAATCCCTTCCACAGATACGCAGTATTTT. Protein product: CASSYDRIPSTDTQYF. Filled out from reference TRBV13 and TRBJ2-3, the complete variable domain reads AAGVIQSPRHLIKEKRETATLKCYPIPRHDTVYWYQQGPGQDPQFLISFYEKMQSDKGSIPDRFSAQQFSDYHSELNMSSLELGDSALYFCASSYDRIPSTDTQYFGPGTRLTVL.

The rearrangement joins TRBV30 to TRBJ1-1, with 7 bases identical to TRBD1. Germline CDR1 and CDR2: GTSNPN and SVGIG (reference sequence). With V trimmed by 2 bases and J by 1 base, 1 base remained unmatched. The CDR3 is 13 amino acids. The CDR3 protein is CAWSYRGNTEAFF. In DNA form, the CDR3 reads TGTGCCTGGAGTTACAGGGGGAACACTGAAGCTTTCTTT.

The rearrangement uses TRBV7-6 and TRBJ2-3; 9 bases align to TRBD1. Germline V gene sequence: CDR1 SGHVS, CDR2 FNYEAQ. The CDR3 runs to 17 residues. The V and J ends lost 4 bases and 2 bases, in that order; junction bases with no gene match: 10. CDR3 in DNA: TGTGCCAGCAGCTCCCCCGCCGGGACAGGGAACACAGATACGCAGTATTTT. Amino acids: CASSSPAGTGNTDTQYF.

The chain joins TRBV5-1 to TRBJ2-1, with 13 positions matching TRBD2. Germline V lookup: CDR1 SGHRS, CDR2 YFSETQ. V lost 3 bases to trimming and J lost 5 bases; unmatched junction nucleotides: 8. The CDR3 runs to 17 residues. CDR3 loop: CASSSPQLAGGHNEQFF. The CDR3 coding sequence is TGCGCCAGCAGCTCCCCACAACTAGCGGGAGGGCACAATGAGCAGTTCTTC.

The CDR3 DNA follows: TGTGCCATCAGTGAGTCGGTTGTTGGAGGTATTACGCAGTATTTT. Translation gives CAISESVVGGITQYF. The rearrangement joins TRBV10-3 to TRBJ2-3, with D tentatively TRBD2 (5 bases). The CDR3 sequence is 15 residues long. Trimming removed 0 bases at V and 8 bases at J, with 15 bases between. Germline V gives CDR1 ENHRY, CDR2 SYGVKD.

This clone was found once. The chain joins TRBV5-8 to TRBJ2-7; perhaps TRBD1 as D (6 bases). CDR3 length: 15 residues. CDR1 and CDR2 (germline): SGHTS, YDEGEE. The ends were cut back, 0 bases at V and 6 bases at J, with 16 bases in the middle. In DNA, the CDR3 is TGTGCCAGCAGCTTGGGTGGGACATCCGACGGCGAGCAGTACTTC. Its translation is CASSLGGTSDGEQYF.

The rearrangement links TRBV27 to TRBJ2-7; maybe TRBD1 (5 bases). The CDR3 has 14 amino acids. Germline V gives CDR1 MNHEY, CDR2 SMNVEV (reference sequence). V was clipped by 4 bases and J by 5 bases, with 15 bases between them. The CDR3 nucleotides read TGTGCCAGCAGTTGGTTAAAGGGGATGGACGAGCAGTACTTC. It encodes CASSWLKGMDEQYF.

This clone was detected once. This chain uses TRBV28 with TRBJ2-3; 10 bases are shared with TRBD2. V shed 2 bases, J shed 3 bases, and the junction held 5 bases outside the gene matches. The CDR3 extends over 16 amino acids. Germline values: CDR1 MDHEN, CDR2 SYDVKM. The CDR3 bases are TGTGCCAGCAGTTTAAGAGCGGGAGGGCCGACAGATACGCAGTATTTT. It translates to CASSLRAGGPTDTQYF.

V usage is TRBV6-1 and J usage is TRBJ2-1; D is undetermined. V lost 2 bases, J lost 0 bases, and 11 bases lay in between. In germline, CDR1 is MNHNS, CDR2 SASEGT. This CDR3 region has 16 residues. In DNA form, the CDR3 reads TGTGCCAGCAGTGAATTTGAGGAGAGCTCCTACAATGAGCAGTTCTTC. It specifies CASSEFEESSYNEQFF.